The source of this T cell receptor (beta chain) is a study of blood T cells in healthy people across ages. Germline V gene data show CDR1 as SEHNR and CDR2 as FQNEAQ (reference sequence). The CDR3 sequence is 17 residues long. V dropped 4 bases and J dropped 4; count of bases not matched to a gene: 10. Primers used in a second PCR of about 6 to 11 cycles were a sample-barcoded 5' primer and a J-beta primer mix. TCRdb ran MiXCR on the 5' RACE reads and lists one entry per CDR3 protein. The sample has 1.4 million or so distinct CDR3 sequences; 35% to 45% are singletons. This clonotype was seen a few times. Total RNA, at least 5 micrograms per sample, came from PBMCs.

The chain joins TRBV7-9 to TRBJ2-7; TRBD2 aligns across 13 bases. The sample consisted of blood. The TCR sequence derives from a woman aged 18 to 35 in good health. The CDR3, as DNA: TGTGCCAGCAGCTCCAGCACGGGACTAGCGGGACTATACGAGCAGTACTTC. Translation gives CASSSSTGLAGLYEQYF.